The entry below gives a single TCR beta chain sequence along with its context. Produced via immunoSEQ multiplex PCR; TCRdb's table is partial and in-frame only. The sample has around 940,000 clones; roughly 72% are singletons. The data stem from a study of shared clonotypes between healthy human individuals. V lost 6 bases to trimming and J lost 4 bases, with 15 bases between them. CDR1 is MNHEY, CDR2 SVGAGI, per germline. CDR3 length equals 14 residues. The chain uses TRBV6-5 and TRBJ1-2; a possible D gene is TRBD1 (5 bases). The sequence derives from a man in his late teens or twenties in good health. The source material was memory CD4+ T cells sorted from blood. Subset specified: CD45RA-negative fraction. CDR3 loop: CASSRREGSYGYTF. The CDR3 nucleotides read TGTGCCAGCAGCCGTCGAGAGGGGAGCTATGGCTACACCTTC.